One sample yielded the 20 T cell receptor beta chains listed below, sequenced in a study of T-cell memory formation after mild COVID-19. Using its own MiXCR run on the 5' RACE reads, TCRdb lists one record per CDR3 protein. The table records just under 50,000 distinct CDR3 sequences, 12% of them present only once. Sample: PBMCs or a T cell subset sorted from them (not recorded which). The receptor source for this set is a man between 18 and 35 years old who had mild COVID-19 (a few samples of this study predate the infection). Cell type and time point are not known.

The CDR3 protein is CAIKGQGAGEQYF. CDR3 DNA: TGTGCCATCAAAGGACAGGGGGCAGGCGAGCAGTACTTC. The chain couples TRBV10-3 to TRBJ2-7; TRBD1 matches at 11 bases. V shed 7 bases and J 6 bases; nucleotides not matched to a gene: 5. The germline V gene has CDR1 ENHRY and CDR2 SYGVKD. The CDR3 sequence is 13 residues long.

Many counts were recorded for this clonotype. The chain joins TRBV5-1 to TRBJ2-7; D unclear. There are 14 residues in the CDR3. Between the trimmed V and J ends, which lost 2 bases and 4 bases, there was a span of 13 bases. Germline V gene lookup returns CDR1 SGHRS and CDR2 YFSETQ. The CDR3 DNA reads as TGCGCCAGCAGCTTAAGTCCCGGGCAGTACGAGCAGTACGTC. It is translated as CASSLSPGQYEQYV.

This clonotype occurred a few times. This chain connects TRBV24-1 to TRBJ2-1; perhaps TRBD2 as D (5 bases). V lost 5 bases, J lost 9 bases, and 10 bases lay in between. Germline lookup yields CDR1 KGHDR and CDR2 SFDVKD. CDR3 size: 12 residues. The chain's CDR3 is CATSGVGGEQFF. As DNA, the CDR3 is TGTGCCACCAGTGGTGTTGGAGGTGAGCAGTTCTTC.

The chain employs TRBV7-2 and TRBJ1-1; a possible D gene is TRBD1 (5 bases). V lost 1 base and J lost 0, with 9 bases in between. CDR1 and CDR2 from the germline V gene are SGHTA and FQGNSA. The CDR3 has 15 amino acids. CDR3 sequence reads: CASSLGGGLNTEAFF. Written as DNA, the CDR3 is TGTGCCAGCAGCTTAGGGGGGGGATTGAACACTGAAGCTTTCTTT.

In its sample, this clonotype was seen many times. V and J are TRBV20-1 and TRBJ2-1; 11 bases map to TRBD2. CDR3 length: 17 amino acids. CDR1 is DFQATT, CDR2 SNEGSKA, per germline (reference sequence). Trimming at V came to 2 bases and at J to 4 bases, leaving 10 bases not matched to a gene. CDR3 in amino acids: CSARSLAGDPRYNEQFF. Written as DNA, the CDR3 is TGCAGTGCTAGATCACTAGCGGGGGATCCACGTTACAATGAGCAGTTCTTC.

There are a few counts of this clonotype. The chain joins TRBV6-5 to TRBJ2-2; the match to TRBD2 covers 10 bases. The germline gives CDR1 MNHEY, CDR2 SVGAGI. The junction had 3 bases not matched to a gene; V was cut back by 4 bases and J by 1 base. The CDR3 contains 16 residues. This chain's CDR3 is CASSSLAGVNTGELFF. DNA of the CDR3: TGTGCCAGCAGTTCTCTAGCGGGGGTGAACACCGGGGAGCTGTTTTTT.

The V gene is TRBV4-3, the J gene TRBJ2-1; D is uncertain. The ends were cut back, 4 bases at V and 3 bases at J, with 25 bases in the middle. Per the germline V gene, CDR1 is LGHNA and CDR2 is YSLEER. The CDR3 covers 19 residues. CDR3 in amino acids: CASSRDHRWGDPDYNEQFF. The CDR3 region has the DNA TGCGCCAGCAGCCGAGACCACCGGTGGGGTGACCCCGACTACAATGAGCAGTTCTTC.

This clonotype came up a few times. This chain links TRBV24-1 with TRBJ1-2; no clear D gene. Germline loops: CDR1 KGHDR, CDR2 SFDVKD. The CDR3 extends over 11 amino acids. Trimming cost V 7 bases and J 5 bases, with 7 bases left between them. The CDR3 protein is CATRGEYGYTF. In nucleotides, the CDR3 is TGTGCCACCAGGGGCGAGTATGGCTACACCTTC.

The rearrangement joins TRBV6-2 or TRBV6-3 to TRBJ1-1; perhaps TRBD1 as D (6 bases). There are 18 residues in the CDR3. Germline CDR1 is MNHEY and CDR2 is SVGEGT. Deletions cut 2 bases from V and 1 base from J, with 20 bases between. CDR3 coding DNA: TGTGCCAGCAGTTACGGAACCGGCAGGGGATACAAGAACACTGAAGCTTTCTTT. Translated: CASSYGTGRGYKNTEAFF.

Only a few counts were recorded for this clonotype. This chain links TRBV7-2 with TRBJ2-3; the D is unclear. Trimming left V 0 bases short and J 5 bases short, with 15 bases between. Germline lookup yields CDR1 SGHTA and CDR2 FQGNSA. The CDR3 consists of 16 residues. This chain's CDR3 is CASSLATLGWGDTQYF. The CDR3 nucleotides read TGTGCCAGCAGCTTAGCAACCCTCGGGTGGGGAGATACGCAGTATTTT.

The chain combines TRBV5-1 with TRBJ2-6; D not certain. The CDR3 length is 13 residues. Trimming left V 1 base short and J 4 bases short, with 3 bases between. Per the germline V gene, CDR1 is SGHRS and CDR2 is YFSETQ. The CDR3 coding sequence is TGCGCCAGCAGCTTGAAGGGGGCCAACGTCCTGACTTTC. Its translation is CASSLKGANVLTF.

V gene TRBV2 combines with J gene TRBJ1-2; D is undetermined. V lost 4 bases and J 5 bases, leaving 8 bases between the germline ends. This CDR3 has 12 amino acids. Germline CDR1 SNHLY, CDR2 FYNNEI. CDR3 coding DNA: TGTGCCAGCAGTGGGCAGACGTATGGCTACACCTTC. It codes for CASSGQTYGYTF.

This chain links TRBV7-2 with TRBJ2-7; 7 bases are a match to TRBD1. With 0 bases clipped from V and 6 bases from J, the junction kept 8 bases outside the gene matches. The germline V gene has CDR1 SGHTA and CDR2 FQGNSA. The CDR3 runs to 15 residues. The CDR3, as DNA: TGTGCCAGCAGCTTAGCCCTCGGACAGGTCCGCGAGCAGTACTTC. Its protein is CASSLALGQVREQYF.

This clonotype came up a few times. The CDR3 sequence: CASSQGGPEPGNTIYF. Here the CDR3 DNA reads TGTGCCAGCAGCCAGGGCGGCCCGGAACCTGGAAACACCATATATTTT. V usage is TRBV4-2 and J usage is TRBJ1-3; D ambiguous. CDR3 length: 16 residues. The ends were cut back, 3 bases at V and 2 bases at J, with 14 bases in the middle. CDR1 and CDR2 from the germline V gene are LGHNA and YNFKEQ.

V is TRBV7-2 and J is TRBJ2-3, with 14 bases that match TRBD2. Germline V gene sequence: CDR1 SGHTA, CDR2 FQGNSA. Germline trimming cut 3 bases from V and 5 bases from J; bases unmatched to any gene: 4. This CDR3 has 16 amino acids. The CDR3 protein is CASSLTSGGAVDTQYF. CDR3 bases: TGTGCCAGCAGCTTGACTAGCGGGGGGGCAGTAGATACGCAGTATTTT.

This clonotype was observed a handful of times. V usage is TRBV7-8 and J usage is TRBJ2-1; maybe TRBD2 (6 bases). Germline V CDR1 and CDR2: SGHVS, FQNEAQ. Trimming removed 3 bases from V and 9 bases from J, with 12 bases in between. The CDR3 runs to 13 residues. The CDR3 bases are TGTGCCAGCAGCTTCTCGGGGGTGGGTGAGCAGTTCTTC. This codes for CASSFSGVGEQFF.

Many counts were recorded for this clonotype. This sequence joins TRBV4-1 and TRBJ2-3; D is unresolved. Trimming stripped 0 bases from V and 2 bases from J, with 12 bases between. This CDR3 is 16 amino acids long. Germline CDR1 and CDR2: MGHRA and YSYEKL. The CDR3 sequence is CASSQESYPSTDTQYF. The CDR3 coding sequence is TGCGCCAGCAGCCAAGAATCCTATCCCTCCACAGATACGCAGTATTTT.

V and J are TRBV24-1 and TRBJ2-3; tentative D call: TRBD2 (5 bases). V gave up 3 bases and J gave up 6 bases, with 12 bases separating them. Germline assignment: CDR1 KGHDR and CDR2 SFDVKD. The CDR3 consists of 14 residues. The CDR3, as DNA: TGTGCCACCAGTGATACCCCGGGCGGGGATACGCAGTATTTT. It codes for CATSDTPGGDTQYF.

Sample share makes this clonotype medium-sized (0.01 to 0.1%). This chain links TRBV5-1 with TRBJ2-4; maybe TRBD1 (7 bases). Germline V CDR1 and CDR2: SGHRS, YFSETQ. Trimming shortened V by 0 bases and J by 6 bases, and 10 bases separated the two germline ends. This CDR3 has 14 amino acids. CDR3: CASSLGQGGNIQYF. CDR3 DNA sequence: TGCGCCAGCAGCTTGGGCCAGGGGGGAAACATTCAGTACTTC.

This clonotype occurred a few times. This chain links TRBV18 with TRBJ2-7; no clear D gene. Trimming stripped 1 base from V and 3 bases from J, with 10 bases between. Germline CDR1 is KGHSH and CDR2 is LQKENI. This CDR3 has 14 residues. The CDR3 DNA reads TGTGCCAGCTCACCACAAGTCCAGATCTACGAGCAGTACTTC. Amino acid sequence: CASSPQVQIYEQYF.